This is a list of T cell receptor beta chains from one sample in a study of T cell responses to AZD1222 COVID-19 vaccine. This table comes from immunoSEQ multiplex PCR, and its TCRdb copy is limited to in-frame clones, with some not included. The sample gives 100,000 to 150,000 clones, around 90% of which show up once; 4.5% to 6% is in the top ten. Here the sequenced sample was peripheral blood, taken on day 0 of AZD1222 vaccination. These receptors were taken from an adult in good health. CDR3s include the opening cysteine and the closing phenylalanine or tryptophan. The D gene is left open where the match is weak. Clone size is shown for a subset of rows, as once, few, many or a class of expanded clone.

j_call d_call clone_size v_call cdr3_aa
TRBJ1-5 TRBD1 NA TRBV28 CASSSGQANQPQHF
TRBJ1-6 TRBD1 NA TRBV3-1/TRBV3-2 CASSQLDRVGSPLHF
TRBJ1-3 NA NA TRBV19 CASSTGNTIYF
TRBJ2-7 NA NA TRBV7-2 CASSRGTLEQYF
TRBJ2-1 NA NA TRBV28 CASMSERAGGAYNEQFF
TRBJ2-1 NA once TRBV15 CATSSPPGDEQFF
TRBJ1-6 NA NA TRBV7-2 CASSLQPRSPLHF
TRBJ2-1 TRBD2 once TRBV27 CASSPGGKTYNEQFF
TRBJ2-6 NA few TRBV5-4 CASSLGQAMGANVLTF
TRBJ2-1 TRBD2 few TRBV7-7 CASSLAGTSGVDEQFF
TRBJ1-6 TRBD1 NA TRBV10-3 CAIRTGSSPLHF
TRBJ1-2 NA NA TRBV21-1 CASSKKTWGAFYNYGYTF
TRBJ1-2 NA few TRBV27 CASRDDRRYGYTF
TRBJ1-6 NA NA TRBV6-2/TRBV6-3 CASSSIPGPDYSPLHF
TRBJ1-4 TRBD1 NA TRBV7-2 CASSTPGGEKLFF
TRBJ2-3 NA once TRBV12-3/TRBV12-4 CASSSEIGTQYF
TRBJ1-4 NA few TRBV19 CASSIRGEFSNEKLFF
TRBJ2-7 NA NA TRBV6-5 CASTRDRFYEQYF
TRBJ2-1 NA NA TRBV10-3 CAISESGTPYNEQFF